This passage covers 14 T cell receptor beta chains from one sample sequenced in a study of blood T cell repertoires in COVID-19. Clones were sequenced by immunoSEQ multiplex PCR, and TCRdb holds only the in-frame ones, with some missing. The sample lists about 240,000 clones, approximately 83% occurring once. The specimen was peripheral blood. These receptors all stem from a woman in her 30s who had recovered from COVID-19.

This chain joins TRBV7-2 and TRBJ1-1, with 7 nucleotides matching TRBD1. There are 14 residues in the CDR3. In germline, CDR1 is SGHTA, CDR2 FQGNSA. Trimming cost V 3 bases and J 0 bases; bases outside gene matches: 1. CDR3 coding DNA: TGTGCCAGCAGCTTCGGACAGGTGAACACTGAAGCTTTCTTT. Its translation is CASSFGQVNTEAFF. Combining the CDR3 with reference TRBV7-2 and TRBJ1-1 gives the whole variable domain GAGVSQSPSNKVTEKGKDVELRCDPISGHTALYWYRQSLGQGLEFLIYFQGNSAPDKSGLPSDRFSAERTGGSVSTLTIQRTQQEDSAVYLCASSFGQVNTEAFFGQGTRLTVV.

The J gene is TRBJ2-1, the V gene TRBV10-2; TRBD2 aligns across 11 bases. CDR3 length: 15 residues. CDR1 and CDR2 from the germline V gene are WSHSY and SAAADI. V lost 6 bases to trimming and J lost 3 bases; unmatched junction nucleotides: 4. CDR3 sequence: CASSASGGIYNEQFF. The CDR3, as DNA: TGCGCCAGCAGCGCTAGCGGGGGGATCTACAATGAGCAGTTCTTC.

The V and J genes are TRBV7-2 and TRBJ1-4; 9 bases agree with TRBD1. Per germline, CDR1 SGHTA and CDR2 FQGNSA. The CDR3 consists of 15 residues. With 5 bases clipped from V and 7 bases from J, the junction kept 8 bases outside the gene matches. The CDR3 DNA reads TGTGCCAGCAGCCTCAGGACAGGGGCAGGTGAAAAACTGTTTTTT. Its translation: CASSLRTGAGEKLFF.

The chain has TRBV28 and TRBJ2-1, with 8 bases that match TRBD1. J gave up 1 base and V 3 bases, and 17 bases lay outside the gene matches. Per germline, CDR1 MDHEN and CDR2 SYDVKM. There are 20 residues in the CDR3. CDR3 sequence: CASSFPRQGSIMTSYNEQFF. The CDR3 coding sequence is TGTGCCAGCAGTTTCCCACGACAGGGGTCTATAATGACTTCCTACAATGAGCAGTTCTTC. Filled out from reference TRBV28 and TRBJ2-1, the complete variable domain reads DVKVTQSSRYLVKRTGEKVFLECVQDMDHENMFWYRQDPGLGLRLIYFSYDVKMKEKGDIPEGYSVSREKKERFSLILESASTNQTSMYLCASSFPRQGSIMTSYNEQFFGPGTRLTVL.

This chain connects TRBV20-1 to TRBJ1-1; D gene uncertain. Trimming left V 3 bases short and J 2 bases short, with 4 bases between. Germline V gene data show CDR1 as DFQATT and CDR2 as SNEGSKA (reference sequence). The CDR3 is made up of 11 amino acids. CDR3 protein: CSARANTEAFF. CDR3 coding DNA: TGCAGTGCTAGGGCAAACACTGAAGCTTTCTTT.

The chain uses TRBV9 and TRBJ2-1; 9 bases map to TRBD1. Germline V gene lookup returns CDR1 SGDLS and CDR2 YYNGEE. Trimming cost V 0 bases and J 4 bases; bases outside gene matches: 2. The CDR3 is 15 amino acids. The CDR3 spells CASSVEGTGYNEQFF. The CDR3 DNA sequence: TGTGCCAGCAGCGTAGAGGGGACAGGGTACAATGAGCAGTTCTTC.

The chain couples TRBV7-2 to TRBJ2-5; TRBD2 matches at 9 bases. The germline V gene encodes CDR1 SGHTA and CDR2 FQGNSA. J gave up 5 bases and V 5 bases, and 9 bases lay outside the gene matches. The CDR3 sequence is 15 residues long. The CDR3 sequence is CASSISGGPWETQYF. Written as DNA, the CDR3 is TGTGCCAGCAGCATAAGCGGGGGGCCTTGGGAGACCCAGTACTTC.

The chain recombines TRBV7-8 with TRBJ2-1; 8 bases map to TRBD2. The ends lost 5 bases at V and 10 bases at J; junction bases unmatched: 16. The germline CDR1 and CDR2 sequences are SGHVS and FQNEAQ. This CDR3 is 16 amino acids long. Here the CDR3 reads CASSPRLAGSQSEQFF. CDR3 nucleotide sequence: TGTGCCAGCAGCCCCAGGTTAGCGGGGTCCCAGTCGGAGCAGTTCTTC.

V is TRBV7-6 and J is TRBJ1-6; the D is unclear. The germline CDR1 and CDR2 sequences are SGHVS and FNYEAQ. V was trimmed by 1 base and J by 2 bases, leaving 6 bases between them. The CDR3 is 15 amino acids. CDR3 loop: CASSLEQTYNSPLHF. In nucleotides, the CDR3 is TGTGCCAGCAGCTTAGAACAAACCTATAATTCACCCCTCCACTTT.

The rearrangement links TRBV7-9 to TRBJ1-4, with a possible D match to TRBD1 (6 bases). Trimming left V 3 bases short and J 3 bases short, with 14 bases between. CDR3 length equals 16 residues. Germline loops: CDR1 SEHNR, CDR2 FQNEAQ (reference sequence). The CDR3: CASSFNPRQANEKLFF. In DNA form, the CDR3 reads TGTGCCAGCAGCTTCAACCCCAGACAGGCTAATGAAAAACTGTTTTTT. The whole variable domain, filled in from reference TRBV7-9 and TRBJ1-4, reads DTGVSQNPRHKITKRGQNVTFRCDPISEHNRLYWYRQTLGQGPEFLTYFQNEAQLEKSRLLSDRFSAERPKGSFSTLEIQRTEQGDSAMYLCASSFNPRQANEKLFFGSGTQLSVL.

V and J are TRBV11-2 and TRBJ2-3; 7 bases align to TRBD1. In germline, CDR1 is SGHAT, CDR2 FQNNGV. There are 17 residues in the CDR3. Germline trimming cut 4 bases from V and 3 bases from J; bases unmatched to any gene: 13. The CDR3 is CASSSVTGWSSTDTQYF. The DNA of the CDR3 is TGTGCCAGCAGCTCCGTGACAGGGTGGTCTAGTACAGATACGCAGTATTTT.

The V call is TRBV6-4, the J call TRBJ2-3, with 9 bases lining up with TRBD2. The ends lost 10 bases at V and 2 bases at J; junction bases unmatched: 4. The CDR3 consists of 13 residues. Germline values: CDR1 MRHNA, CDR2 SNTAGT. The CDR3: CATAGGITDTQYF. The CDR3 coding sequence is TGTGCCACCGCGGGGGGGATCACAGATACGCAGTATTTT.

V gene TRBV2 combines with J gene TRBJ2-5; 12 bases are a match to TRBD2. With 5 bases clipped from V and 1 base from J, the junction kept 8 bases outside the gene matches. The CDR3 is 17 amino acids. Germline CDR1 reads SNHLY; CDR2 reads FYNNEI. CDR3 residues: CASSPRLAGAPQETQYF. The CDR3 DNA reads as TGTGCCAGCAGTCCACGACTAGCGGGGGCCCCCCAAGAGACCCAGTACTTC.

This clone has a single count. The chain recombines TRBV7-2 with TRBJ1-6, with D maybe TRBD1 (5 bases). CDR1 is SGHTA and CDR2 is FQGNSA in the germline V gene. This CDR3 is 17 amino acids long. V was pared by 5 bases and J by 5 bases, with 19 bases between. The CDR3 sequence: CASSPRSQGVNNSPLHF. Written as DNA, the CDR3 is TGTGCCAGCAGCCCAAGGTCTCAGGGCGTTAATAATTCACCCCTCCACTTT.